Listed below are T cell receptor beta chains from one sample, sequenced in a study of OX40 agonist ivuxolimab in advanced cancers. Produced via immunoSEQ multiplex PCR; TCRdb's table is partial and in-frame only. The table shows around 90,000 clones, with 85% to 90% occurring only once. Sequenced here: CD4+ or CD8+ T cells sorted from blood, sampled in a trial of the OX40 agonist ivuxolimab. These receptors were collected from an adult with an advanced solid tumor such as melanoma, head and neck, liver or kidney cancer. The CDR3 runs from the conserved cysteine through the conserved F or W. A D gene is named only where the DNA matches it firmly. Clone size is not always given. Where it is, it says once, few, many or a class for expanded clones.

>TRBV6-5|NA|TRBJ1-1|NA
TGTGCCACCCATCAGAGGGGTGCCACTGAAGCTTTCTTT
CATHQRGATEAFF
>TRBV6-1|NA|TRBJ2-5|NA
TGTGCCAGCACCCCACAGACAGGCCCACAAGAGACCCAGTACTTC
CASTPQTGPQETQYF
>TRBV6-5|NA|TRBJ2-7|TRBD1
TGTGCCAGCAGTTACCGACAGGGAGACGAGCAGTACTTC
CASSYRQGDEQYF
>TRBV4-1|NA|TRBJ1-6|TRBD1
TGCGCCAGCAGCTACACGGGACAGACGAATAATTCACCCCTCCACTTT
CASSYTGQTNNSPLHF
>TRBV30|NA|TRBJ1-1|NA
TGTGCCTGGAGTCTCGTCACACTGAACACTGAAGCTTTCTTT
CAWSLVTLNTEAFF
>TRBV12-5|NA|TRBJ2-5|NA
TGTGCTAGTGGTTTGACGTTCAGCGCCCAAGAGACCCAGTACTTC
CASGLTFSAQETQYF
>TRBV6-5|NA|TRBJ1-1|NA
TGTGCCAGCAGTCAGGGTACCGGGTTAAACACTGAAGCTTTCTTT
CASSQGTGLNTEAFF
>TRBV7-8|NA|TRBJ2-7|TRBD2
TGTGCCAGCAGTTCGAAAACTAGCGGCTCCTACGAGCAGTACTTC
CASSSKTSGSYEQYF
>TRBV6-6|NA|TRBJ1-3|NA
TGTGCCAGCAGTACCTATGAAAACACCATATATTTT
CASSTYENTIYF
>TRBV5-1|NA|TRBJ2-5|NA
TGCGCCAGCAGCTTCCCCTCTGACACCTACCAAGAGACCCAGTACTTC
CASSFPSDTYQETQYF
>TRBV28|NA|TRBJ2-2|TRBD1
TGTGCCAGCAGTTTCCGTGCCAGGGGGCGAGGGGAGCTGTTTTTT
CASSFRARGRGELFF
>TRBV7-2|few|TRBJ1-5|NA
TGTGCCAGCAGCTTAGGCAGGGGCCAGCCCCAGCATTTT
CASSLGRGQPQHF
>TRBV27|NA|TRBJ2-7|NA
TGTGCCAGCAGTTCCCACAGGGTTTCGACCTACGAGCAGTACTTC
CASSSHRVSTYEQYF
>TRBV6-1|NA|TRBJ2-5|NA
TGTGCCAGCAGTGTAGTCAGTGGGGTCGAGACCCAGTACTTC
CASSVVSGVETQYF
>TRBV9|NA|TRBJ2-7|TRBD1
TGTGCCAGCGGCAGATGGGACAGCACCTACGAGCAGTACTTC
CASGRWDSTYEQYF
>TRBV5-6|few|TRBJ1-6|TRBD1
TGTGCCAGCTCAACCCGAGGTGGGACAGGGGGTTCACCCCTCCACTTT
CASSTRGGTGGSPLHF
>TRBV30|once|TRBJ2-7|NA
TGTGCCTGGAGTACGATCCGGGGGCTCCACGAGCAGTACTTC
CAWSTIRGLHEQYF
>TRBV10-1|NA|TRBJ1-1|NA
TGCGCCAGCAGTGAGTCGTTGACGAACACTGAAGCTTTCTTT
CASSESLTNTEAFF
>TRBV7-9|NA|TRBJ2-1|NA
TGTGCCAGCAGCTTAGGAGGGGCGATTGGAACAAAGTTCTTC
CASSLGGAIGTKFF
>TRBV4-1|NA|TRBJ2-1|TRBD1
TGCGCCAGCAGCCGGCACGGGACAGATTACAATGAGCAGTTCTTC
CASSRHGTDYNEQFF
>TRBV6-5|once|TRBJ2-7|TRBD1
TGTGCCAGCAGTCCGCGGCGACAGGGTGCCTACGAGCAGTACTTC
CASSPRRQGAYEQYF
>TRBV27|once|TRBJ1-1|NA
TGTGCCAGCACTCCAGGGGTTACGAACACTGAAGCTTTCTTT
CASTPGVTNTEAFF
>TRBV5-6|NA|TRBJ2-1|NA
TGTGCCAGCAGCTTGGAGGGGTCCTACAATGAGCAGTTCTTC
CASSLEGSYNEQFF
>TRBV6-5|NA|TRBJ1-5|NA
TGTGCCAGCAGCGATGGACAGTATAGCAATCAGCCCCAGCATTTT
CASSDGQYSNQPQHF
>TRBV28|NA|TRBJ1-2|TRBD1
TGTGCCAGCAGTTACGGACAGGGCAGAACTTATGGCTACACCTTC
CASSYGQGRTYGYTF
>TRBV30|NA|TRBJ1-2|NA
TGTGCCTGGAGTGTTTTCGGTCTGGTAGCGGGCTACACCTTC
CAWSVFGLVAGYTF
>TRBV19|NA|TRBJ1-6|TRBD1
TGTGCCAGTAGGGACAGGAGCTCCTATAATTCACCCCTCCACTTT
CASRDRSSYNSPLHF
>TRBV27|NA|TRBJ1-3|NA
TGTGCCAGCAGTTTATGGGGGCCTGGAAACACCATATATTTT
CASSLWGPGNTIYF
>TRBV4-1|few|TRBJ2-7|TRBD1
TGCGCCAGCAGCCAAGAAGAGGGGACAGGGGGCTACGAGCAGTACTTC
CASSQEEGTGGYEQYF
>TRBV5-4|once|TRBJ2-1|NA
TGTGCCAGCAGACAGGACAATGAGCAGTTCTTC
CASRQDNEQFF
>TRBV30|once|TRBJ2-7|TRBD2
TGTGCCTGGGGGACTAGCGGGACCTACGAGCAGTACTTC
CAWGTSGTYEQYF
>TRBV27|NA|TRBJ2-1|NA
TGTGCCAGCGCTGAGGACCCTACCTACAATGAGCAGTTCTTC
CASAEDPTYNEQFF
>TRBV30|NA|TRBJ2-6|NA
TGTGCCTGCTGGTGGGGATCTGGGGCCAACGTCCTGACTTTC
CACWWGSGANVLTF
>TRBV2|NA|TRBJ1-4|NA
TGTGCCAGCAGTGGCCACGGGGCAACTAATGAAAAACTGTTTTTT
CASSGHGATNEKLFF
>TRBV7-2|NA|TRBJ2-1|NA
TGTGCCAGCAGCATAACCGGGACGACCTACAATGAGCAGTTCTTC
CASSITGTTYNEQFF
>TRBV9|NA|TRBJ2-1|TRBD2
TGTGCCAGCAGCGTAGTCGGCATGACTTATAGCGGGAGAAACAATGAGCAGTTCTTC
CASSVVGMTYSGRNNEQFF
>TRBV12-5|NA|TRBJ1-4|NA
TGTGCTAGTGGTTTTCGCTACGGAGCAACTAATGAAAAACTGTTTTTT
CASGFRYGATNEKLFF
>TRBV5-4|NA|TRBJ2-7|TRBD2
TGTGCCAGCAGCTTCGGGACTAGCGGGAGGGCCTACGAGCAGTACTTC
CASSFGTSGRAYEQYF
>TRBV7-9|NA|TRBJ2-7|NA
TGTGCCAGCAGCTTATCCCTCTCCTACGAGCAGTACTTC
CASSLSLSYEQYF
>TRBV7-2|NA|TRBJ2-3|NA
TGTGCCAGCAGCTCGAAAGATACGCAGTATTTT
CASSSKDTQYF
>TRBV7-9|few|TRBJ1-2|NA
TGTGCCAGCACGGGGGGAGGCTATGGCTACACCTTC
CASTGGGYGYTF